This is a list of T cell receptor beta chains from one sample in a study of early T cells in non-severe SARS-CoV-2 infection. TCRdb recomputed calls from the 5' RACE reads with MiXCR, one row per CDR3 protein. This sample has about 25,000 distinct CDR3 sequences, with approximately 5.1% found just once. Sequencing input: whole blood. The source of these receptors is an adult who was a healthcare worker with PCR-confirmed SARS-CoV-2 infection or an uninfected control (not recorded which). The CDR3 runs from the conserved cysteine through the conserved F or W. Each record gives: V gene, J gene, D gene, clone size, CDR3 DNA, CDR3 protein. A D gene is named only where the DNA matches it firmly. Size tells how often a clone was seen (once, few, many) or the class of an expanded clone, and some rows leave it out.

v_gene: TRBV29-1
j_gene: TRBJ2-1
d_gene: TRBD1
abundance: few
CDR3nt: TGCAGCGTTGGACAGGGGGGCTACAATGAGCAGTTCTTC
CDR3aa: CSVGQGGYNEQFF

v_gene: TRBV7-7
j_gene: TRBJ1-1
d_gene: -
abundance: few
CDR3nt: TGTGCCAGCAGCCCGGGCATTGGTGAGAACACTGAAGCTTTCTTT
CDR3aa: CASSPGIGENTEAFF

v_gene: TRBV5-4
j_gene: TRBJ2-1
d_gene: TRBD1
abundance: many
CDR3nt: TGTGCCAGCAGCTCGGTGCAGGGGGCGTTCAATGAGCAGTTCTTC
CDR3aa: CASSSVQGAFNEQFF

v_gene: TRBV2
j_gene: TRBJ1-5
d_gene: -
abundance: many
CDR3nt: TGTGCCAGCAGCTACCAACAGATTAGCAATCAGCCCCAGCATTTT
CDR3aa: CASSYQQISNQPQHF

v_gene: TRBV2
j_gene: TRBJ1-1
d_gene: -
abundance: many
CDR3nt: TGTGCCAGCAGGGACCGGGGCTTAAGGAACACTGAAGCTTTCTTT
CDR3aa: CASRDRGLRNTEAFF

v_gene: TRBV7-6
j_gene: TRBJ1-6
d_gene: -
abundance: many
CDR3nt: TGTGCCAGCAGCTTATTGCCCACAGGAGCCGATAATTCACCCCTCCACTTT
CDR3aa: CASSLLPTGADNSPLHF

v_gene: TRBV20-1
j_gene: TRBJ1-2
d_gene: -
abundance: -
CDR3nt: TGCAGTGCTAGAGAGGGCACCCTGGACGGCTACACCTTC
CDR3aa: CSAREGTLDGYTF

v_gene: TRBV18
j_gene: TRBJ1-1
d_gene: -
abundance: many
CDR3nt: TGTGCCAGCTCGCACCCCGGCACTGAAGCTTTCTTT
CDR3aa: CASSHPGTEAFF

v_gene: TRBV9
j_gene: TRBJ2-5
d_gene: TRBD2
abundance: many
CDR3nt: TGTGCCAGCAGCCCAAGGACTAGAATATTAGAGACCCAGTACTTC
CDR3aa: CASSPRTRILETQYF

v_gene: TRBV6-1
j_gene: TRBJ2-1
d_gene: TRBD2
abundance: many
CDR3nt: TGTGCCAGCACCGGACTAGCGGGGGGTTCCTCCTACAATGAGCAGTTCTTC
CDR3aa: CASTGLAGGSSYNEQFF

v_gene: TRBV7-3
j_gene: TRBJ2-4
d_gene: -
abundance: many
CDR3nt: TGTGCCAGCAGCTTAGGACCCGGAAACATTCAGTACTTC
CDR3aa: CASSLGPGNIQYF

v_gene: TRBV7-9
j_gene: TRBJ2-1
d_gene: -
abundance: many
CDR3nt: TGTGCCAGCAGCCCCCCCCCCAATGAGCAGTTCTTC
CDR3aa: CASSPPPNEQFF

v_gene: TRBV12-3/TRBV12-4
j_gene: TRBJ2-7
d_gene: TRBD1
abundance: many
CDR3nt: TGTGCCAGCAGTTTGGGACAGCCCTACGAGCAGTACTTC
CDR3aa: CASSLGQPYEQYF

v_gene: TRBV18
j_gene: TRBJ1-1
d_gene: TRBD1
abundance: -
CDR3nt: TGTGCCAGCTCAACAACCAACAGGGGTGAAGCTTTCTTT
CDR3aa: CASSTTNRGEAFF

v_gene: TRBV6-6
j_gene: TRBJ1-5
d_gene: -
abundance: many
CDR3nt: TGTGCCAGCAGAGAGTGGGGCTCCAATCAGCCCCAGCATTTT
CDR3aa: CASREWGSNQPQHF

v_gene: TRBV18
j_gene: TRBJ2-1
d_gene: -
abundance: many
CDR3nt: TGTGCCAGCTCACCCGGGACTTTTTCCTACAATGAGCAGTTCTTC
CDR3aa: CASSPGTFSYNEQFF

v_gene: TRBV10-3
j_gene: TRBJ2-1
d_gene: -
abundance: many
CDR3nt: TGTGCCATCAGTGAGTCCGTGGGTACCTACAATGAGCAGTTCTTC
CDR3aa: CAISESVGTYNEQFF

v_gene: TRBV12-3/TRBV12-4
j_gene: TRBJ1-5
d_gene: TRBD1
abundance: many
CDR3nt: TGTGCCAGCAGTTCCGGGACAGGGGGCTGGAGTTTT
CDR3aa: CASSSGTGGWSF

v_gene: TRBV10-1
j_gene: TRBJ2-1
d_gene: -
abundance: many
CDR3nt: TGCGCCAGCAGTGATTCCAGAGGACAGAGCTCCTACAATGAGCAGTTCTTC
CDR3aa: CASSDSRGQSSYNEQFF

v_gene: TRBV30
j_gene: TRBJ2-2
d_gene: -
abundance: many
CDR3nt: TGTGCCTGGAGTGTACTTTTTCCGGAAATCTCAACCGGGGAGCTGTTTTTT
CDR3aa: CAWSVLFPEISTGELFF

v_gene: TRBV11-2
j_gene: TRBJ2-2
d_gene: -
abundance: -
CDR3nt: TGTGCCAGCAGTTTTCGACCATTCGGGGAGCTGTTTTTT
CDR3aa: CASSFRPFGELFF

v_gene: TRBV6-2/TRBV6-3
j_gene: TRBJ1-5
d_gene: -
abundance: few
CDR3nt: TGTGCCAGCAGTTCACAGGGTCGGGGTCAGCCCCAGCATTTT
CDR3aa: CASSSQGRGQPQHF

v_gene: TRBV6-6
j_gene: TRBJ2-2
d_gene: TRBD2
abundance: -
CDR3nt: TGTGCCAGCAGCCGACTAGCGGGAGACACCGGGGAGCTGTTTTTT
CDR3aa: CASSRLAGDTGELFF

v_gene: TRBV6-5
j_gene: TRBJ2-5
d_gene: TRBD2
abundance: many
CDR3nt: TGTGCCAGCAGTTACAGGCGGGGGGGGCAAGAGACCCAGTACTTC
CDR3aa: CASSYRRGGQETQYF

v_gene: TRBV2
j_gene: TRBJ2-1
d_gene: TRBD2
abundance: -
CDR3nt: TGTGCCAGCACCCCGGGGCTAGCGGTCTTTGATGAGCAGTTCTTC
CDR3aa: CASTPGLAVFDEQFF

v_gene: TRBV7-2
j_gene: TRBJ2-3
d_gene: -
abundance: many
CDR3nt: TGTGCCAGCAGCCCCGCGGTGGGGACAGATACGCAGTATTTT
CDR3aa: CASSPAVGTDTQYF

v_gene: TRBV3-1
j_gene: TRBJ1-4
d_gene: -
abundance: -
CDR3nt: TGTGCCAGCAGCCCAAGAGGAGCCTTCAATGAAAAACTGTTTTTT
CDR3aa: CASSPRGAFNEKLFF

v_gene: TRBV9
j_gene: TRBJ2-2
d_gene: TRBD1
abundance: many
CDR3nt: TGTGCCAGCAGCGCTTCAGGGGGCATAGGGGAGCTGTTTTTT
CDR3aa: CASSASGGIGELFF

v_gene: TRBV11-1
j_gene: TRBJ1-2
d_gene: -
abundance: -
CDR3nt: TGTGCCAGCAGCTTAGCTCCGGACGATGGCTACACCTTC
CDR3aa: CASSLAPDDGYTF

v_gene: TRBV4-2
j_gene: TRBJ2-7
d_gene: TRBD2
abundance: many
CDR3nt: TGTGCCAGCAGCCATATATCCGGGACTAGCGGTACCTACGAGCAGTACTTC
CDR3aa: CASSHISGTSGTYEQYF

v_gene: TRBV28
j_gene: TRBJ2-7
d_gene: TRBD1
abundance: many
CDR3nt: TGTGCCAGCGGTGAAGGGACAGGGAGCTCCTACGAGCAGTACTTC
CDR3aa: CASGEGTGSSYEQYF

v_gene: TRBV6-1
j_gene: TRBJ2-5
d_gene: TRBD2
abundance: -
CDR3nt: TGTGCCAGCAGATGGGAGGGACTGGCTCAAGAGACCCAGTACTTC
CDR3aa: CASRWEGLAQETQYF

v_gene: TRBV3-1
j_gene: TRBJ2-5
d_gene: -
abundance: -
CDR3nt: TGTGCCAGCAGCCGTCCGGGGGGCGAAAAGACCCAGTACTTC
CDR3aa: CASSRPGGEKTQYF

v_gene: TRBV4-1
j_gene: TRBJ1-1
d_gene: -
abundance: many
CDR3nt: TGCGCCAGCAGCCATCCCTTGAACACTGAAGCTTTCTTT
CDR3aa: CASSHPLNTEAFF

v_gene: TRBV6-5
j_gene: TRBJ2-7
d_gene: -
abundance: -
CDR3nt: TGTCCCAGCAGTTACGCACTACTCCTGGGGGAGCAGTACTTC
CDR3aa: CPSSYALLLGEQYF

v_gene: TRBV7-2
j_gene: TRBJ1-6
d_gene: TRBD1
abundance: many
CDR3nt: TGTGCCAGCAGCTTAGCCAGGGCAGGGGGACGCTCACCCCTCCACTTT
CDR3aa: CASSLARAGGRSPLHF

v_gene: TRBV11-2
j_gene: TRBJ1-1
d_gene: TRBD1
abundance: few
CDR3nt: TGTGCCAGCAGCTTCAGGGGGCTAGCGAACACTGAAGCTTTCTTT
CDR3aa: CASSFRGLANTEAFF

v_gene: TRBV12-3/TRBV12-4
j_gene: TRBJ2-2
d_gene: -
abundance: many
CDR3nt: TGTGCCAGCGAAAGGGGTACCGGGGAGCTGTTTTTT
CDR3aa: CASERGTGELFF

v_gene: TRBV3-1
j_gene: TRBJ2-3
d_gene: TRBD1
abundance: few
CDR3nt: TGTGCCAGCAGCCAGCAGGGGACGACAGGGGCAGATACGCAGTATTTT
CDR3aa: CASSQQGTTGADTQYF

v_gene: TRBV7-9
j_gene: TRBJ1-5
d_gene: TRBD1
abundance: many
CDR3nt: TGTGCCAGCAGCCCTGGGACAGGGCTTTATAGCAATCAGCCCCAGCATTTT
CDR3aa: CASSPGTGLYSNQPQHF

v_gene: TRBV7-2
j_gene: TRBJ1-2
d_gene: -
abundance: many
CDR3nt: TGTGCCAGCAGCCCAGGGCCCAACTATGGCTACACCTTC
CDR3aa: CASSPGPNYGYTF

v_gene: TRBV24-1
j_gene: TRBJ2-5
d_gene: -
abundance: many
CDR3nt: TGTGCCACCAGTGACCTCGGGGCAGGCGGGGAGACCCAGTACTTC
CDR3aa: CATSDLGAGGETQYF

v_gene: TRBV7-2
j_gene: TRBJ2-1
d_gene: TRBD2
abundance: many
CDR3nt: TGTGCCAGCAGCCTTGATGGACTAGCGGGGGGGCCGGGTGAGCAGTTCTTC
CDR3aa: CASSLDGLAGGPGEQFF

v_gene: TRBV7-6
j_gene: TRBJ2-7
d_gene: TRBD2
abundance: many
CDR3nt: TGTGCCAGCAGCTGGCCCCCGGGACTAGCGCCTTCCTACGAGCAGTACTTC
CDR3aa: CASSWPPGLAPSYEQYF

v_gene: TRBV29-1
j_gene: TRBJ1-4
d_gene: -
abundance: -
CDR3nt: TGCAGCGTTGAAGAGGGTGGAAAACTGTTTTTT
CDR3aa: CSVEEGGKLFF

v_gene: TRBV10-3
j_gene: TRBJ2-1
d_gene: -
abundance: many
CDR3nt: TGTGCCATCAGTGCCGGAGCCGAGAATGAGCAGTTCTTC
CDR3aa: CAISAGAENEQFF